This paragraph covers one T cell receptor (beta chain) sequence. Its antigen is as yet unknown. This sample is drawn from a study of T cell responses to AZD1222 COVID-19 vaccine. CDR1 is SGHTA and CDR2 is FQGTGA in the germline V gene. The CDR3 loop spans 12 amino acids. V shed 3 bases and J shed 6 bases, with 9 bases lying between them. Data came from immunoSEQ multiplex PCR; TCRdb stores just in-frame clones and leaves some out. The sample has roughly 80,000 clones; roughly 90% are singletons. Study-wide results and limits: Nearly half of unique spike-specific TCRs reportedly avoided B.1.351 and B.1.1.7 mutated regions. There were mostly white British donors and more females than males, and clonal diversity was possibly underestimated. Recipients of AZD1222 seropositive at baseline numbered only 5 or 6.

The receptor was derived from an adult in good health. The material was peripheral blood, obtained on day 0 of AZD1222 vaccination. The gene calls are TRBV7-3 and TRBJ2-7; weak D call: TRBD1 (5 bases). CDR3 nucleotide sequence: TGTGCCAGCAGCTTCGTAAGGGGCGAGCAGTACTTC. Translated: CASSFVRGEQYF.